This TCR beta chain was profiled in a study of blood T cell repertoires in COVID-19. Across the study: Whether acute or convalescent, the COVID-19 samples came from the United States, Italy and Spain. T cells, B-cell-depleted T cells, or PBMCs supplied cDNA or gDNA.

Authors' analysis steps: The authors estimated nucleated cell counts from reference gene primer amplification. Sequencing was performed with immunoSEQ multiplex PCR; in TCRdb, only in-frame clones are kept and a portion is missing. V and J calls and clone size are given by that table; D and trimming were obtained from the DNA. The table includes approximately 53,000 clones, roughly 80% detected once. Germline CDR1 and CDR2: LNHDA and SQIVND (reference sequence). Deletions cut 4 bases from V and 0 bases from J, with 9 bases between. This CDR3 spans 15 amino acids. V gene TRBV19 combines with J gene TRBJ2-2, with a tentative D call TRBD1 (6 bases). This TCR was recovered from a woman aged 55-70 years with acute or convalescent COVID-19. The sequenced material came from peripheral blood. Here the CDR3 DNA reads TGTGCCAGTAGTAAGAGGGACACGAACACCGGGGAGCTGTTTTTT. Translation gives CASSKRDTNTGELFF.